This T cell receptor beta chain came from a study of T cells after posttransplantation cyclophosphamide (dated by TCRdb to the mid-2010s). General notes on the study: Using TRB sequencing, the study followed how the T cell repertoire reconstituted after myeloablative bone marrow transplantation in which posttransplantation cyclophosphamide served as GVHD prophylaxis. Antigen receptor sequencing was done on samples from some 40 PTCy-treated patients and from about 17 related bone marrow donors of those patients. Blood from all 35 or so PTCy patients who had 1-year posttransplant specimens underwent TRB sequencing. In 3 patients, TRB sequencing was also performed on up to 3 more blood samples taken 2 to 5.2 years after transplant, and in a handful of patients, pretransplant blood was also TRB-sequenced. Because TRA and TRB clonality correlated tightly in 10 or so samples, later TCR analyses were limited to TRB. Public TRB sequences were checked against a database of over 3,000 sequences associated with responses to pathogens, tumor antigens, self-antigens and alloantigens. Study-wide conclusions, independent of this receptor: Across 45 patients, recipient CMV seropositivity and CMV reactivation were highly associated with TRB clonality; PTCy diversity was similar to CNI/methotrexate controls. Donor-recipient similarity was low at 1-2 months but rose over the first year, and later blood repertoires were often dominated by donor CD8+ memory clones. The TRB repertoires of T cells infiltrating skin or GI tract showed only limited overlap with the TRB repertoires of T cells in blood.

Trimming takes 5 bases off V and 2 bases off J; junction bases not matched to a gene: 7. The germline V gene encodes CDR1 MNHEY and CDR2 SMNVEV (reference sequence). The CDR3 spans 15 residues, from the cysteine through the phenylalanine. Just the 45-base CDR3 DNA is kept, in frame starting at base 1. TRB sequencing was run on genomic DNA with either the immunoSEQ assay at survey resolution or the hsTCRB kit. The paper's data handling went like this. The immunoSEQ software was used for initial read processing, and the LymphoSeq R package was used for repertoire analyses. Clonality was computed as 1 minus normalized Shannon entropy, and a Gini coefficient was also calculated for each TRB dataset. Phenotypes of unsorted samples were inferred by mapping TRB sequences from sorted subsets of the recipient or donor onto the same recipient's unsorted samples. Drawn from immuneACCESS, this table holds only the in-frame rearrangements with V and J called that TCRdb kept. Clones are partly lost; checked studies trace under half to an unresolved V gene and leave the rest unexplained. That table is the source of V, J and clone size, and D and trimming were worked out from the DNA. The sample table shows about 66,000 clones, and around 95% are seen once. Under 3% of the sample comes from the top ten.

As regards this clone: Its antigen has not been determined. No per-base quality is available; no much larger clone lies one base away.

Peripheral blood samples were provided by related bone marrow donors on the day of marrow donation. Peripheral blood and bone marrow mononuclear cells were isolated by Ficoll-Hypaque density centrifugation and cryopreserved. The TCR comes from a woman aged 25 to 39 in good health and a related stem cell transplant donor. Sequencing was done on a sample of PBMCs. The chain couples TRBV27 to TRBJ1-2; the junction holds 8 bases that match TRBD1. The DNA sequence is as follows: TGTGCCAGCAGTCTTAGGACAGGGCAAAACTATGGCTACACCTTC. It encodes CASSLRTGQNYGYTF.